This T cell receptor (beta chain) was sequenced in a study of PD-1 blockade in mismatch repair-deficient tumors. Findings of the study overall: After pembrolizumab, tumor-resident clones rose rapidly, then generally contracted before radiologic responses.

PCR or immunohistochemistry showed mismatch repair deficiency in every enrolled patient. The CDR3 is 14 amino acids. V was clipped by 0 bases and J by 1 base; unmatched bases: 0. The germline gives CDR1 SGHRS, CDR2 YFSETQ. Assay used: immunoSEQ multiplex PCR; TCRdb lists only in-frame clones, some missing. The sample comprises 14,000 or so clones, about 79% of which are singletons, and about 1.8% rests with the top ten. This clone was seen once. Its antigen is undetermined. This TCR was recovered from an adult with mismatch repair-deficient cancer. The specimen was PBMCs, collected less than 15 weeks after starting pembrolizumab. V and J are TRBV5-1 and TRBJ1-1, with 7 bases fitting TRBD1. The DNA of the CDR3 is TGCGCCAGCAGCTTGGACAGGGGGAACACTGAAGCTTTCTTT. Protein sequence: CASSLDRGNTEAFF.